Following are 17 T cell receptor beta chains from one sample sequenced in a study of T cell repertoires in cytomegalovirus infection. Antigen specificity for these receptors is unknown. MiXCR, applied by TCRdb to the reads, yields one record per CDR3 protein. This table has over 250,000 distinct CDR3 sequences, less than 25% appearing once. Source: cultured PBMCs, taken from culture after CMV antigen stimulation. All receptors come from a human donor in good health (CMV status not recorded). Some clones in this sample may be carry-over from other donors' samples.

This clonotype was found many times. The chain links TRBV7-2 to TRBJ1-1; D gene ambiguous. CDR1 is SGHTA, CDR2 FQGNSA, per germline. V gave up 1 base and J gave up 1 base, with 4 bases separating them. The CDR3 runs to 13 residues. The CDR3 DNA reads TGTGCCAGCAGCTTAGAGCCGAACACTGAAGCTTTCTTT. Protein sequence: CASSLEPNTEAFF.

This clonotype was detected many times. J is TRBJ2-7 and V is TRBV7-8; TRBD2 agrees at 10 bases. The CDR3 runs 15 residues. Germline V gene lookup returns CDR1 SGHVS and CDR2 FQNEAQ. Germline trimming cut 3 bases from V and 2 bases from J; bases unmatched to any gene: 4. The CDR3 bases are TGTGCCAGCAGCTTTTCTAGCGGGGGAACCTACGAGCAGTACTTC. This codes for CASSFSSGGTYEQYF.

The gene calls are TRBV7-2 and TRBJ2-3, with D possibly being TRBD1 (6 bases). The germline CDR1 and CDR2 sequences are SGHTA and FQGNSA. With 2 bases removed from V and 2 bases from J, the gap between germline ends came to 8 bases. This CDR3 contains 14 residues. The CDR3 protein is CASSLRDTTDTQYF. The CDR3 nucleotides are TGTGCCAGCAGCTTACGGGACACCACAGATACGCAGTATTTT. Variable domain in full (rest from reference TRBV7-2 and TRBJ2-3): GAGVSQSPSNKVTEKGKDVELRCDPISGHTALYWYRQSLGQGLEFLIYFQGNSAPDKSGLPSDRFSAERTGGSVSTLTIQRTQQEDSAVYLCASSLRDTTDTQYFGPGTRLTVL.

The V call is TRBV20-1, the J call TRBJ1-5; weak D call: TRBD1 (5 bases). The CDR3 spans 15 residues. CDR1 DFQATT and CDR2 SNEGSKA come from the germline V gene (reference sequence). Trimming took off 6 bases at V and 0 bases at J, with 15 bases between the two ends. The DNA of the CDR3 is TGCAGTGCACAGGACGGGTGGGGTAGCAATCAGCCCCAGCATTTT. Encoded protein: CSAQDGWGSNQPQHF.

The rearrangement uses TRBV4-3 and TRBJ2-1, with TRBD2 matching over 10 bases. The CDR3 covers 17 residues. Germline V gives CDR1 LGHNA, CDR2 YSLEER. J was trimmed by 7 bases and V by 5 bases; bases with no gene match: 14. The CDR3 is CASSLTAPSGGRNEQFF. Here the CDR3 DNA reads TGCGCCAGCAGCTTGACCGCACCTAGCGGGGGAAGGAATGAGCAGTTCTTC.

This clonotype has a single count. The gene calls are TRBV18 and TRBJ1-5; tentative D call: TRBD1 (6 bases). The V gene lost 3 bases and the J gene lost 5 bases, with 8 bases spanning the gap. Per germline, CDR1 KGHSH and CDR2 LQKENI. There are 13 residues in the CDR3. CDR3 sequence reads: CASSPHRDQPQHF. The CDR3 region has the DNA TGTGCCAGCTCACCCCACAGGGATCAGCCCCAGCATTTT.

The gene calls are TRBV4-1 and TRBJ2-2; D might be TRBD2 (5 bases). CDR3 length: 18 amino acids. Germline V gene lookup returns CDR1 MGHRA and CDR2 YSYEKL. Deletions cut 0 bases from V and 0 bases from J, with 14 bases between. For the CDR3, the DNA is TGCGCCAGCAGCCAAGACTTTGGTGGTAGCGCGAACACCGGGGAGCTGTTTTTT. Its protein is CASSQDFGGSANTGELFF.

This clonotype has a count of ten or more. The CDR3 loop is CASSLRGGDSGELFF. The CDR3 DNA is TGTGCCAGCAGCTTACGTGGGGGGGACAGCGGGGAGCTGTTTTTT. The chain couples TRBV7-2 to TRBJ2-2; D may be TRBD1 or TRBD2 (7 bases each). Per germline, CDR1 SGHTA and CDR2 FQGNSA. Trimming left V 2 bases short and J 7 bases short, with 14 bases between. This CDR3 has 15 residues.

CDR3 nucleotide sequence: TGTGCCAGCAGTTACGCCGCTACGGGGGGCGGCGAGCAGTACTTC. The encoded protein is CASSYAATGGGEQYF. V usage is TRBV6-6 and J usage is TRBJ2-7; D is possibly TRBD2 (7 bases). V lost 2 bases and J lost 6, with 17 bases in between. The germline gives CDR1 MNHNY, CDR2 SVGAGI (reference sequence). The CDR3 runs to 15 residues.

This clonotype occurred many times. The junction and the germline gene differ at one end; a read error may be behind it. The V and J genes are TRBV12-3 or TRBV12-4 and TRBJ2-5; TRBD2 aligns across 7 bases. The CDR3 extends over 14 amino acids. CDR3 DNA sequence: TGTGCCAGCAGATTAGGGGAGGGCCCTGGGACCCAGTACTTC. Translation gives CASRLGEGPGTQYF.

This clonotype was recorded at least ten times. V gene TRBV7-2 combines with J gene TRBJ1-1; D gene unclear. Germline CDR1 is SGHTA and CDR2 is FQGNSA. The CDR3 covers 13 residues. The V end was cut by 5 bases, the J end by 6 bases, with 13 bases between. The CDR3 here is CASSDRRLAEAFF. The CDR3 nucleotides are TGTGCCAGCAGCGACCGGCGCTTAGCTGAAGCTTTCTTT.

The rearrangement uses TRBV23-1 and TRBJ2-7; D ambiguous. TRBV23-1 is sorted into the ORF group, with uncertain function. The CDR3 extends over 17 amino acids. The V end lost 4 bases, the J end lost 1 base, and 20 bases lay between the germline ends. The CDR3 DNA reads as TGCGCCAGCAGTCCTTACCTTCGTGCGCTTCGTTCCTACGAGCAGTACTTC. It specifies CASSPYLRALRSYEQYF.

The chain couples TRBV20-1 to TRBJ2-3, with TRBD1 matching 7 bases. The CDR3 is 15 residues long. Looked up from germline, CDR1 is DFQATT and CDR2 is SNEGSKA (reference sequence). V was clipped by 7 bases and J by 6 bases; unmatched bases: 16. CDR3 residues: CSVADRFNLGDTQYF. The DNA for the CDR3 is TGCAGTGTCGCGGACAGGTTTAACTTAGGGGATACGCAGTATTTT.

This sequence joins TRBV6-1 and TRBJ2-6; D uncertain. This CDR3 contains 15 residues. The V and J ends lost 2 bases and 2 bases respectively, with 7 bases between them. CDR1 is MNHNS, CDR2 SASEGT, per germline. The CDR3 loop is CASSELGTGANVLTF. Here the CDR3 DNA reads TGTGCCAGCAGTGAATTGGGAACTGGGGCCAACGTCCTGACTTTC.

This clonotype was observed at least ten times. The chain links TRBV7-2 to TRBJ2-7; D call uncertain. The CDR3 runs 12 residues. V was cut by 4 bases and J by 7 bases, with 11 bases left in between. CDR1 is SGHTA and CDR2 is FQGNSA in the germline V gene. The CDR3 loop is CASSSPRSEQYF. DNA of the CDR3: TGTGCCAGCAGCTCACCCAGGAGTGAGCAGTACTTC.

This clonotype was seen at least ten times. The gene calls are TRBV7-4 and TRBJ2-3, with TRBD2 matching over 14 bases. The CDR3 covers 20 residues. Germline CDR1 and CDR2: SGHVT and SQSDAQ. Trimming cost V 5 bases and J 0 bases; bases outside gene matches: 13. This chain's CDR3 is CASSPRLAGGPVESTDTQYF. The CDR3 DNA is TGTGCCAGCAGCCCCCGACTAGCGGGAGGGCCGGTTGAGAGCACAGATACGCAGTATTTT. Filled out from reference TRBV7-4 and TRBJ2-3, the complete variable domain reads GAGVSQSPRYKVAKRGRDVALRCDSISGHVTLYWYRQTLGQGSEVLTYSQSDAQRDKSGRPSGRFSAERPERSVSTLKIQRTEQGDSAVYLCASSPRLAGGPVESTDTQYFGPGTRLTVL.

This clonotype was detected a few times. This sequence joins TRBV19 and TRBJ2-1, with D possibly matching TRBD1 (5 bases). The CDR3 totals 15 residues. Looked up from germline, CDR1 is LNHDA and CDR2 is SQIVND (reference sequence). V was clipped by 3 bases and J by 4 bases, with 13 bases between them. The CDR3 spells CASSIARQSYNEQFF. The DNA for the CDR3 is TGTGCCAGTAGTATTGCGCGACAGAGTTACAATGAGCAGTTCTTC.